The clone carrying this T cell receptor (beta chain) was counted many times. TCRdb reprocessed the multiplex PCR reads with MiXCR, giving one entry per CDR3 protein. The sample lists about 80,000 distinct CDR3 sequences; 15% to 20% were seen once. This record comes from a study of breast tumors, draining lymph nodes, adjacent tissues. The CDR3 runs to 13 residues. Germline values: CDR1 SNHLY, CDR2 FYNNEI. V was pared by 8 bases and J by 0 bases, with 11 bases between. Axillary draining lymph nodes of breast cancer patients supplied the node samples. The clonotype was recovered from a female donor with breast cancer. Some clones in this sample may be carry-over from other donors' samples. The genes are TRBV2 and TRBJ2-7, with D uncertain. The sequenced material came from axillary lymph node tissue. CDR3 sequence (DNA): TGTGCCAGCTCAAGGGCTAGCTCCTACGAGCAGTACTTC. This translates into CASSRASSYEQYF.